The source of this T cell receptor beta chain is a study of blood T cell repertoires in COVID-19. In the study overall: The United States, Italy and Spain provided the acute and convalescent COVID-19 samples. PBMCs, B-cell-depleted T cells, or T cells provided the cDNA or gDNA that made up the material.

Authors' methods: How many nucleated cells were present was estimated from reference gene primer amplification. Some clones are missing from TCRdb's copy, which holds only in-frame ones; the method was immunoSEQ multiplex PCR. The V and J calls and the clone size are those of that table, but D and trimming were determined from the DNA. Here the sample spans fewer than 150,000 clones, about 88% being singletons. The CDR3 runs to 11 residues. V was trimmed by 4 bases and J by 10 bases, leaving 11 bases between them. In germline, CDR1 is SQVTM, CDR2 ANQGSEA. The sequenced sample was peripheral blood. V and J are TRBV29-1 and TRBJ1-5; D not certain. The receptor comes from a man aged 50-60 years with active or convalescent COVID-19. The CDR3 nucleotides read TGCAGCGTTGGGGTGGAGGGACCCCAGCATTTT. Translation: CSVGVEGPQHF.